Below, 26 T cell receptor beta chains from the same sample are listed, as sequenced in a study of blood T cell repertoires in COVID-19. Measured with immunoSEQ multiplex PCR; TCRdb has only the in-frame clones, and not every one. Of more than 85,000 clones in the sample, over 80% are singletons; the top ten hold approximately 1.1%. Material: peripheral blood. The receptor set was obtained from a human donor in a cohort sampled during active COVID-19.

V gene TRBV18 combines with J gene TRBJ2-1; D is unclear. Trimming took 0 bases from V and 3 from J, leaving 9 bases between them. CDR1 is KGHSH, CDR2 LQKENI, per germline. The CDR3 extends over 15 amino acids. CDR3 DNA: TGTGCCAGCTCACCACCAAACATTCTCTACAATGAGCAGTTCTTC. Encoded protein: CASSPPNILYNEQFF.

The gene calls are TRBV28 and TRBJ1-1; D perhaps matches TRBD1 (5 bases). The CDR3 is 15 residues long. Germline V gene data show CDR1 as MDHEN and CDR2 as SYDVKM. The ends were cut back, 0 bases at V and 0 bases at J, with 8 bases in the middle. The CDR3 loop reads CASSLWAGMNTEAFF. The CDR3 bases are TGTGCCAGCAGTTTATGGGCAGGGATGAACACTGAAGCTTTCTTT.

V gene TRBV7-8 combines with J gene TRBJ2-7, with 11 bases matching TRBD2. The CDR3 sequence is 16 residues long. Germline-derived CDR1 and CDR2 are SGHVS and FQNEAQ. V was clipped by 5 bases and J by 7 bases; unmatched bases: 13. CDR3 loop: CASSPRPSGGSGEQYF. The DNA of the CDR3 is TGTGCCAGCAGCCCCCGGCCTAGCGGGGGGTCGGGGGAGCAGTACTTC. Full variable domain (outside the CDR3, taken from reference TRBV7-8 and TRBJ2-7): GAGVSQSPRYKVAKRGQDVALRCDPISGHVSLFWYQQALGQGPEFLTYFQNEAQLDKSGLPSDRFFAERPEGSVSTLKIQRTQQEDSAVYLCASSPRPSGGSGEQYFGPGTRLTVT.

This chain uses TRBV6-1 with TRBJ2-7; TRBD1 aligns across 9 bases. CDR1 and CDR2 (germline): MNHNS, SASEGT. The CDR3 runs to 15 residues. With 2 bases clipped from V and 4 bases from J, the junction kept 6 bases outside the gene matches. For the CDR3, the DNA is TGTGCCAGCAGTGAATTTTGGGGACAGGGATACGAGCAGTACTTC. As protein: CASSEFWGQGYEQYF.

The gene calls are TRBV5-4 and TRBJ2-4; 12 nucleotides match TRBD2. With V trimmed by 2 bases and J by 5 bases, 11 bases remained unmatched. Looked up from germline, CDR1 is SGHNT and CDR2 is YYREEE (reference sequence). The CDR3 spans 18 residues. The CDR3 sequence: CASSFLGLAGGPENIQYF. The CDR3 DNA follows: TGTGCCAGCAGCTTCCTAGGTCTAGCGGGAGGGCCGGAAAACATTCAGTACTTC.

The chain combines TRBV2 with TRBJ2-3; D perhaps matches TRBD2 (5 bases). The CDR3 is made up of 14 amino acids. The germline gives CDR1 SNHLY, CDR2 FYNNEI. Trimming left V 8 bases short and J 0 bases short, with 12 bases between. CDR3 nucleotides: TGTGCCAGCTTCCAGACTACTAGCACAGATACGCAGTATTTT. Protein sequence: CASFQTTSTDTQYF.

This sequence joins TRBV10-3 and TRBJ1-1, with TRBD1 matching 8 bases. Trimming removed 6 bases from V and 1 base from J; junction bases left unmatched: 10. The germline gives CDR1 ENHRY, CDR2 SYGVKD. This CDR3 has 16 residues. CDR3 nucleotides: TGTGCCATCAGCCAAAGGTCTGGACAGGGGAACACTGAAGCTTTCTTT. This sequence encodes CAISQRSGQGNTEAFF.

The V and J genes are TRBV9 and TRBJ2-1; 7 bases align to TRBD2. CDR1 and CDR2 (germline): SGDLS, YYNGEE. After removal of 4 bases from V and 2 bases from J, the junction contained 12 bases not matched to a gene. This CDR3 has 17 amino acids. CDR3 nucleotides: TGTGCCAGCAGCCCCCTAGGCTCTAGCGGTGCCTACAATGAGCAGTTCTTC. Protein product: CASSPLGSSGAYNEQFF.

This clone was detected a few times. The genes are TRBV2 and TRBJ2-7; no reliable D call. Per the germline V gene, CDR1 is SNHLY and CDR2 is FYNNEI. V was pared by 2 bases and J by 4 bases, with 12 bases between. The CDR3 has 14 residues. CDR3 protein: CASSERYEDYEQYF. CDR3 bases: TGTGCCAGCAGTGAAAGGTATGAGGATTACGAGCAGTACTTC.

This chain connects TRBV11-2 to TRBJ1-2, with TRBD1 matching 7 bases. Trimming removed 7 bases from V and 3 bases from J; junction bases left unmatched: 2. CDR3 length equals 12 residues. Germline V gene lookup returns CDR1 SGHAT and CDR2 FQNNGV. The CDR3: CASTGTDYGYTF. The DNA of the CDR3 is TGTGCCAGCACCGGGACAGACTATGGCTACACCTTC.

The gene calls are TRBV20-1 and TRBJ2-1, with unresolved D. Trimming took off 3 bases at V and 10 bases at J, with 10 bases between the two ends. CDR3 size: 11 residues. CDR1 is DFQATT, CDR2 SNEGSKA, per germline (reference sequence). CDR3 region: CSASRANEQFF. CDR3 sequence (DNA): TGCAGTGCTAGTAGAGCGAACGAGCAGTTCTTC.

J is TRBJ1-5 and V is TRBV5-6, with 7 bases fitting TRBD1. J was trimmed by 0 bases and V by 3 bases; bases with no gene match: 9. The CDR3 has 17 amino acids. The germline gives CDR1 SGHDT, CDR2 YYEEEE. Written as DNA, the CDR3 is TGTGCCAGCAGCTGGGGGGCAGGGGGGAATAGCAATCAGCCCCAGCATTTT. This sequence encodes CASSWGAGGNSNQPQHF.

J is TRBJ1-1 and V is TRBV19; 7 bases are shared with TRBD1. V shed 4 bases and J 4 bases; nucleotides not matched to a gene: 6. The CDR3 has 14 amino acids. Per germline, CDR1 LNHDA and CDR2 SQIVND (reference sequence). In nucleotides, the CDR3 is TGTGCCAGTAGTACCCAGGGGGTTTCCACTGAAGCTTTCTTT. Protein product: CASSTQGVSTEAFF.

The rearrangement links TRBV5-1 to TRBJ1-1, with D perhaps TRBD1 (6 bases). The CDR3 is 14 amino acids. V was pared by 4 bases and J by 1 base, with 11 bases between. The germline CDR1 and CDR2 sequences are SGHRS and YFSETQ. The CDR3 spells CASSAGAGNTEAFF. The DNA of the CDR3 is TGCGCCAGCAGCGCAGGGGCCGGGAACACTGAAGCTTTCTTT.

V and J are TRBV7-6 and TRBJ2-7, with D perhaps matching TRBD2 (6 bases). The CDR3 spans 15 residues. Trimming took off 2 bases at V and 4 bases at J, with 15 bases between the two ends. Germline CDR1 is SGHVS and CDR2 is FNYEAQ. The CDR3 protein is CASSLKTSSSYEQYF. CDR3 DNA: TGTGCCAGCAGCTTAAAAACTAGCAGTAGTTACGAGCAGTACTTC.

The chain couples TRBV7-2 to TRBJ1-2; D might be TRBD1 (5 bases). This CDR3 region has 15 residues. Trimming removed 5 bases from V and 5 bases from J, with 18 bases in between. From germline, CDR1 is SGHTA and CDR2 FQGNSA. The chain's CDR3 is CASSLFLGGRYGYTF. DNA for the CDR3: TGTGCCAGCAGCCTATTCTTGGGGGGGAGATATGGCTACACCTTC.

This chain links TRBV15 with TRBJ2-5, with 8 nucleotides matching TRBD1. The ends lost 3 bases at V and 4 bases at J; junction bases unmatched: 4. This CDR3 is built from 14 residues. Per germline, CDR1 LNHNV and CDR2 YYDKDF (reference sequence). The CDR3 here is CATSRGTGGETQYF. The CDR3 coding sequence is TGTGCCACCAGCAGGGGGACAGGCGGAGAGACCCAGTACTTC.

J is TRBJ2-2 and V is TRBV28; D not certain. The germline gives CDR1 MDHEN, CDR2 SYDVKM. V lost 5 bases, J lost 2 bases, and 9 bases lay in between. CDR3 length: 14 amino acids. The DNA of the CDR3 is TGTGCCAGCAGTCCCGCGAGCAACACCGGGGAGCTGTTTTTT. Protein: CASSPASNTGELFF.

The chain couples TRBV19 to TRBJ1-2; a weak D match, TRBD1 (6 bases). Trimming cost V 4 bases and J 4 bases, with 13 bases left between them. The length of the CDR3 is 14 residues. Germline V gene lookup returns CDR1 LNHDA and CDR2 SQIVND (reference sequence). The CDR3 region has the DNA TGTGCCAGTAGTAATAGGGGGGGCAGCTATGGCTACACCTTC. Encoded protein: CASSNRGGSYGYTF.

The count of this clone is one. This chain joins TRBV25-1 and TRBJ2-5, with D perhaps matching TRBD2 (6 bases). Germline assignment: CDR1 MGHDK and CDR2 SYGVNS. Deletions cut 0 bases from V and 4 bases from J, with 12 bases between. The CDR3 contains 15 residues. The CDR3 nucleotides read TGTGCCAGCAGTGAATACGGCGGGGCCTCAGAGACCCAGTACTTC. The encoded protein is CASSEYGGASETQYF.

V and J are TRBV25-1 and TRBJ1-4, with TRBD1 identical over 8 bases. Germline CDR1 MGHDK, CDR2 SYGVNS. The CDR3 extends over 18 amino acids. V lost 1 base to trimming and J lost 3 bases; unmatched junction nucleotides: 10. The CDR3 DNA sequence: TGTGCCAGCAGTGAATCTGGGACAGGACTCTGGGCTAATGAAAAACTGTTTTTT. This sequence encodes CASSESGTGLWANEKLFF.

The chain combines TRBV19 with TRBJ1-2; D not resolved. The CDR3 extends over 14 amino acids. Trimming removed 1 base at V and 2 bases at J, with 8 bases between. Looked up from germline, CDR1 is LNHDA and CDR2 is SQIVND (reference sequence). For the CDR3, the DNA is TGTGCCAGTAGTATAGGGCCGGGGAACTATGGCTACACCTTC. It translates to CASSIGPGNYGYTF.

The CDR3 bases are TGTGCCAGCAGCACCGGATCTCTAGGCAGGGAATTGTGGAGAGTGAAAGCTTTCTTT. This encodes CASSTGSLGRELWRVKAFF. V is TRBV14 and J is TRBJ1-1, with D tentatively TRBD1 (5 bases). V was shortened by 5 bases and J by 9 bases, with 34 bases between the two germline ends. The CDR3 has 19 residues. From germline, CDR1 is SGHDN and CDR2 FVKESK.

The rearrangement uses TRBV4-1 and TRBJ1-5, with no clear D. Per the germline V gene, CDR1 is MGHRA and CDR2 is YSYEKL. This CDR3 is built from 15 residues. The ends were cut back, 1 base at V and 0 bases at J, with 7 bases in the middle. The CDR3: CASSQGRDSNQPQHF. In DNA, the CDR3 is TGCGCCAGCAGCCAAGGGCGGGATAGCAATCAGCCCCAGCATTTT.

The sample holds many counts of this clone. The CDR3 region has the DNA TGTGCCAGCAGCTTAGGACAGGGCTACGAGCAGTACTTC. It is translated as CASSLGQGYEQYF. The gene calls are TRBV13 and TRBJ2-7; TRBD1 is a possible D gene (6 bases). The V end was cut by 0 bases, the J end by 3 bases, with 6 bases between. This CDR3 comprises 13 residues. Germline assignment: CDR1 PRHDT and CDR2 FYEKMQ (reference sequence).

The chain carries TRBV5-4 and TRBJ1-1; TRBD1 matches 9 bases. With 4 bases clipped from V and 0 bases from J, the junction kept 10 bases outside the gene matches. The CDR3 sequence is 17 residues long. CDR1 is SGHNT and CDR2 is YYREEE in the germline V gene (reference sequence). The CDR3 sequence is CASSPQGAGGMNTEAFF. CDR3 sequence (DNA): TGTGCCAGCAGCCCACAGGGGGCTGGAGGCATGAACACTGAAGCTTTCTTT.